These T cell receptor beta chains were read from a single sample in a study of T cell repertoires in ileal Crohn's disease. Produced via immunoSEQ multiplex PCR; TCRdb's table is partial and in-frame only. The table includes roughly 5,000 clones, roughly 85% detected once. The sequenced sample was ileal tissue. These receptor sequences come from an adult with Crohn's disease. CDR3s leave out the opening cysteine and the closing phenylalanine or tryptophan. Fields, in order: J gene, V gene, CDR3 protein.

TRBJ2-3,TRBV2,ASSESTVTDTQY
TRBJ2-4,TRBV9,ASSLRGDKNIQY
TRBJ1-5,TRBV29-1,SVEDLKSGTGKPQPQH
TRBJ1-5,TRBV6-5,ASSYYRGRGNQPQH
TRBJ2-7,TRBV28,ASKDRAYEQY
TRBJ2-2,TRBV6-4,ASSVGTANTGELF
TRBJ1-4,TRBV5-1,ASSAGQMMEKLF
TRBJ2-7,TRBV29-1,SVVRQNEQY
TRBJ2-7,TRBV7-9,ASSLALGGLLEQY
TRBJ2-2,TRBV30,AWSFLPSGGELF
TRBJ2-1,TRBV5-6,ASSGLAGGREQF
TRBJ1-2,TRBV30,AWSETDRLIFGGYT
TRBJ2-7,TRBV6-1,ASSEGTGSSYEQY
TRBJ1-6,TRBV28,ASSFGGVGISPLH
TRBJ2-1,TRBV7-9,ASSLARNEQF
TRBJ2-5,TRBV13,ASCVAGGCVQTQY
TRBJ2-2,TRBV7-2,ASSNRGLGTGELF
TRBJ2-1,TRBV25-1,ASSDPGQSYNEQF
TRBJ2-7,TRBV2,ASSEALTRSYEQY
TRBJ2-7,TRBV27,ASSTGGLQY
TRBJ1-4,TRBV5-1,ASSFSGLGEKLF
TRBJ1-1,TRBV5-6,ASSPGGAALNTEAF
TRBJ2-7,TRBV14,ASSLIGGSEQY
TRBJ2-7,TRBV25-1,ASGPPGQVGVYEQY
TRBJ2-1,TRBV7-8,ASSTGSKYNEQF
TRBJ2-3,TRBV11-2,ASSLGTSADTQY
TRBJ2-7,TRBV12-1,ASSFKGLQGLLDEQY
TRBJ1-3,TRBV6-1,ASSSPGTQGNTIY
TRBJ2-3,TRBV28,ASSQADTDTQY
TRBJ2-7,TRBV21-1,ARFWGPLSYEQY
TRBJ2-7,TRBV9,ASSDLRMGEQY
TRBJ2-5,TRBV19,ASSNQGLQETQY
TRBJ2-5,TRBV2,ASTRSEGPKTQY
TRBJ2-7,TRBV27,ASSLRSGGVWEQY
TRBJ2-5,TRBV21-1,ASSKLPLAGGEGGTKETQY
TRBJ1-2,TRBV2,ASRKTEDYGYT
TRBJ2-1,TRBV11-1,ASSPRTSGGLYNEQF
TRBJ2-1,TRBV6-1,ASSARTSGYNEQF
TRBJ2-5,TRBV28,ATTGAAETQY
TRBJ2-5,TRBV27,ASSCAPSGGPAFETQY
TRBJ1-5,TRBV2,ASSKGAGGSGNQPQH
TRBJ1-5,TRBV7-2,ASSPQGSNQPQH
TRBJ1-1,TRBV28,ASSLGTGNTEAF
TRBJ1-1,TRBV5-1,ASSLGGEMNTEAF